Detailed here is one T cell receptor (beta chain). In the authors' workflow: Amplification from reference gene primers served as the basis for estimated nucleated cell counts. The protocol was immunoSEQ multiplex PCR, while the TCRdb copy is restricted to in-frame clones and leaves out a portion. V, J and clone size were drawn from that table, and D and trimming were deduced from the DNA. The table shows about 70,000 clones, with roughly 90% occurring only once. This sample is drawn from a study of blood T cell repertoires in COVID-19. Study-level information: From the United States, Italy and Spain came samples of acute and convalescent COVID-19. PBMCs, B-cell-depleted T cells, or T cells were the source of the cDNA or gDNA that made up the material.

With 2 bases removed from V and 2 bases from J, the gap between germline ends came to 9 bases. The CDR3 is 14 amino acids. Germline lookup yields CDR1 KGHSH and CDR2 LQKENI. This chain connects TRBV18 to TRBJ1-2; D perhaps matches TRBD1 (6 bases). The clonotype originates from a man aged 55 to 69 with acute or convalescent COVID-19. Specimen: peripheral blood. The CDR3 here is CASSPAGANYGYTF. CDR3 nucleotide sequence: TGTGCCAGCTCACCAGCAGGGGCCAACTATGGCTACACCTTC.